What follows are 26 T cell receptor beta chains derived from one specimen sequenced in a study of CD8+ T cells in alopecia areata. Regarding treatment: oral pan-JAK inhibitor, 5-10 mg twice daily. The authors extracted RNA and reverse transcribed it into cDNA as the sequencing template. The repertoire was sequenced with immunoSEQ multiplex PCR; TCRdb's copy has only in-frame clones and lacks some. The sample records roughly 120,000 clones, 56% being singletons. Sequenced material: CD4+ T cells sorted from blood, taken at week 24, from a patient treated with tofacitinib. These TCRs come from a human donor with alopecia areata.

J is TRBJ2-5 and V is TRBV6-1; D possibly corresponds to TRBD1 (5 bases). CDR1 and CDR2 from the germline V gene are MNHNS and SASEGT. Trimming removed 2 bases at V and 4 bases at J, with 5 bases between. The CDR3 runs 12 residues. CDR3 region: CASSERGETQYF. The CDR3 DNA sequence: TGTGCCAGCAGTGAAAGGGGAGAGACCCAGTACTTC.

CDR3 in amino acids: CSAEPTGDTEAFF. CDR3 bases: TGCAGCGCGGAACCAACAGGGGACACTGAAGCTTTCTTT. The chain combines TRBV29-1 with TRBJ1-1; TRBD1 matches at 7 bases. This CDR3 comprises 13 residues. The ends lost 7 bases at V and 3 bases at J; junction bases unmatched: 8. The germline gives CDR1 SQVTM, CDR2 ANQGSEA.

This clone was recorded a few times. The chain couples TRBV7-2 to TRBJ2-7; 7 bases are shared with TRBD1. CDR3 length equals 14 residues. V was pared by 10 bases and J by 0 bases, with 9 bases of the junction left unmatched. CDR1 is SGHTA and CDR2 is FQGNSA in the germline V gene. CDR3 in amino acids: CATSVEGASYEQYF. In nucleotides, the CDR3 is TGTGCCACCTCGGTAGAGGGGGCCTCCTACGAGCAGTACTTC.

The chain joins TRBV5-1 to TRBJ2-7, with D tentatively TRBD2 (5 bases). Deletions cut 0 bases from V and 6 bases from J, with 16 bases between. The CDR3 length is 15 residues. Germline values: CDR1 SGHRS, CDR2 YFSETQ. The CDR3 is CASSLVGSGIREQYF. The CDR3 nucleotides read TGCGCCAGCAGCTTGGTGGGGTCGGGGATCCGCGAGCAGTACTTC.

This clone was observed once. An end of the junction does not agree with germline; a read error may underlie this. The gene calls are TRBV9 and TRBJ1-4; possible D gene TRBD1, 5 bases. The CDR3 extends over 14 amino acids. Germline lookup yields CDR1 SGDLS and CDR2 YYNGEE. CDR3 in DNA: TGTGCCAACAGCCCACGGGGGGTTATGGAAAAACTGTTTTTT. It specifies CANSPRGVMEKLFF.

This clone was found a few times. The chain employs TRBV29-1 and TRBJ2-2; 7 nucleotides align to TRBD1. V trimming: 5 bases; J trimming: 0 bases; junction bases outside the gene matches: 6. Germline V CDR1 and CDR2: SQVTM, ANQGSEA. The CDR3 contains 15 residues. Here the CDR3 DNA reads TGCAGCGTTCGGAGAGGGACAGCGAACACCGGGGAGCTGTTTTTT. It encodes CSVRRGTANTGELFF.

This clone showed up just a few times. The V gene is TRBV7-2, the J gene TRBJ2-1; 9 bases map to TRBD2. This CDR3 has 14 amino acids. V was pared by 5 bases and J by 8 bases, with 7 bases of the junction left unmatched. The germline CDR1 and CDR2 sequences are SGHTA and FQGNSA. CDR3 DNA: TGTGCCAGCAGCGCCGGGACTAGCTTTCATGAGCAGTTCTTC. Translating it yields CASSAGTSFHEQFF.

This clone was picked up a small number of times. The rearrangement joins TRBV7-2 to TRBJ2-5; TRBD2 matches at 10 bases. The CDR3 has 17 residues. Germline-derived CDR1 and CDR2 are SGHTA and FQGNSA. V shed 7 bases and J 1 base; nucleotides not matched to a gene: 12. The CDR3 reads CASTLSGGASLQETQYF. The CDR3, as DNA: TGTGCCAGCACCCTCAGCGGGGGGGCCTCCCTCCAAGAGACCCAGTACTTC.

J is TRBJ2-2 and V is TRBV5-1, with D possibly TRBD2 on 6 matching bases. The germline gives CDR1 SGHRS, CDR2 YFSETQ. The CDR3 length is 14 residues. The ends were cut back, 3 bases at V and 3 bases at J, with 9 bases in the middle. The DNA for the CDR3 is TGCGCCAGCAGCTGGGGCGGGGACACCGGGGAGCTGTTTTTT. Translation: CASSWGGDTGELFF.

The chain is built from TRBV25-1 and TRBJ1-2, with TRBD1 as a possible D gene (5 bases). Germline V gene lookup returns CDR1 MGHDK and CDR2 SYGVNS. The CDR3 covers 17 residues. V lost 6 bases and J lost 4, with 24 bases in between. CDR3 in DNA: TGTGCCAGCAGGCAGCTAAGTGTTTTAAGGGGATCCTATGGCTACACCTTC. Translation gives CASRQLSVLRGSYGYTF.

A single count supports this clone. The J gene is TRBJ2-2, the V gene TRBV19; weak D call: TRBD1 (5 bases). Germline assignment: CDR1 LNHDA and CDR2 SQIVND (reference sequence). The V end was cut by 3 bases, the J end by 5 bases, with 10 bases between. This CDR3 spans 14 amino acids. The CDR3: CASSIRQGTGELFF. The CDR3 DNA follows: TGTGCCAGTAGTATTCGCCAGGGTACCGGGGAGCTGTTTTTT.

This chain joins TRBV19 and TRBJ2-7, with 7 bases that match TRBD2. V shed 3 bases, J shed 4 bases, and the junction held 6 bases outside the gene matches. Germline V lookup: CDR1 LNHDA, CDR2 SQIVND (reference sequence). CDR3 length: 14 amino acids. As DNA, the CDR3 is TGTGCCAGTAGTATCTACCCGGGAGGATACGAGCAGTACTTC. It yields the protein CASSIYPGGYEQYF. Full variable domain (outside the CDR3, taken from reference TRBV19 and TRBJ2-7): DGGITQSPKYLFRKEGQNVTLSCEQNLNHDAMYWYRQDPGQGLRLIYYSQIVNDFQKGDIAEGYSVSREKKESFPLTVTSAQKNPTAFYLCASSIYPGGYEQYFGPGTRLTVT.

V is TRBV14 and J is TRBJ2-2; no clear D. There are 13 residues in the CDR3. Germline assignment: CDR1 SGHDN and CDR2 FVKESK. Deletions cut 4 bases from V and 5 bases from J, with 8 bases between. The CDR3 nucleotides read TGTGCCAGCAGCCGTGGGCGTACCGGGGAGCTGTTTTTT. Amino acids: CASSRGRTGELFF. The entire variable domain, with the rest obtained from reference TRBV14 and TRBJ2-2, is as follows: EAGVTQFPSHSVIEKGQTVTLRCDPISGHDNLYWYRRVMGKEIKFLLHFVKESKQDESGMPNNRFLAERTGGTYSTLKVQPAELEDSGVYFCASSRGRTGELFFGEGSRLTVL.

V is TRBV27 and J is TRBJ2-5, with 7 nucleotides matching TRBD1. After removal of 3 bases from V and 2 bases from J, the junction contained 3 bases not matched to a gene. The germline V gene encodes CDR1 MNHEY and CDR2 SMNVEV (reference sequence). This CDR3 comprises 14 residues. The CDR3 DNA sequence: TGTGCCAGCAGTTTCCGGGACAGACAAGAGACCCAGTACTTC. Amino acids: CASSFRDRQETQYF.

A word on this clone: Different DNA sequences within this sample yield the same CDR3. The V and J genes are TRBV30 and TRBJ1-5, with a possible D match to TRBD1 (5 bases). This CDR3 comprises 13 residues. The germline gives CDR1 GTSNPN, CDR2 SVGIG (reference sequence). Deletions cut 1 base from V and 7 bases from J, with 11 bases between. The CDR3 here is CAWSAQGDQPQHF. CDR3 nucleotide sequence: TGTGCCTGGAGTGCTCAAGGGGACCAGCCCCAGCATTTT.

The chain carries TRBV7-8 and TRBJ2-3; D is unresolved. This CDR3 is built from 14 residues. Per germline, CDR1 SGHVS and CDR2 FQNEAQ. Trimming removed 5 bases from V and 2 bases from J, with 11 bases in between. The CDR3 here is CASSPRRTTDTQYF. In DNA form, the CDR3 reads TGTGCCAGCAGCCCCCGTAGGACCACAGATACGCAGTATTTT.

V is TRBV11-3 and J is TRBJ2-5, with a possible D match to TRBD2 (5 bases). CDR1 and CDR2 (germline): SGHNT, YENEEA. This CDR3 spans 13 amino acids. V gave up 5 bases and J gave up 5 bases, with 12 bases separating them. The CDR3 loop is CASSRAGRETQYF. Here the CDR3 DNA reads TGTGCCAGCAGCCGGGCGGGCAGGGAGACCCAGTACTTC.

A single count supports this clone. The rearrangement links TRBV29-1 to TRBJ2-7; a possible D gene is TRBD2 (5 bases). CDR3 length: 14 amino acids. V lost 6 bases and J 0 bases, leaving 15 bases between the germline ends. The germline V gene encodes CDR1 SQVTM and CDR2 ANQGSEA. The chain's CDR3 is CSVALDWNSYEQYF. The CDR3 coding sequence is TGCAGCGTCGCCCTGGACTGGAACTCCTACGAGCAGTACTTC.

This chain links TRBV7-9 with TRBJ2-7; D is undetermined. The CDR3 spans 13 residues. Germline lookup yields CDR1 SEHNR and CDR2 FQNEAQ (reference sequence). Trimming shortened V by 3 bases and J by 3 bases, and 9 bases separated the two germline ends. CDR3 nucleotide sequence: TGTGCCAGCAGCTTGATAGATCTCTACGAGCAGTACTTC. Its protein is CASSLIDLYEQYF.

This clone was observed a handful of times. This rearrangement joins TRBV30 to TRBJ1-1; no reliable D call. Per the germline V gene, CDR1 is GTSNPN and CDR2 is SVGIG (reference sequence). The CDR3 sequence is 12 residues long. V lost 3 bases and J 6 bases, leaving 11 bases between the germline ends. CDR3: CAWSFASPEAFF. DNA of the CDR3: TGTGCCTGGAGCTTCGCGTCGCCTGAAGCTTTCTTT.

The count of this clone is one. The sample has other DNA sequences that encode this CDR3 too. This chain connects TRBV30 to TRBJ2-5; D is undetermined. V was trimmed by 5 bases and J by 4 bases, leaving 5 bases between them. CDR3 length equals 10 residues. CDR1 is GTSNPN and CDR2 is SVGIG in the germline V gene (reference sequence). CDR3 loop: CAWGSETQYF. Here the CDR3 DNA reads TGTGCCTGGGGATCAGAGACCCAGTACTTC.

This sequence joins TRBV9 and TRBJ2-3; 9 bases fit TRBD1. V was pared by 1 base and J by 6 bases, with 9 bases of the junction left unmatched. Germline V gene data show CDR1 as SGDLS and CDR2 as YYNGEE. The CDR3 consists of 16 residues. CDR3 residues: CASSVSPGTGLDTQYF. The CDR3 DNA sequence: TGTGCCAGCAGCGTATCCCCCGGGACAGGGCTGGATACGCAGTATTTT.

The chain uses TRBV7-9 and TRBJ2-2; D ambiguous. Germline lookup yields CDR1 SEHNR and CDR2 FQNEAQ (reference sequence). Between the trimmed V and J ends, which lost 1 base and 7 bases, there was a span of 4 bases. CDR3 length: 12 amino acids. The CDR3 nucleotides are TGTGCCAGCAGCTTAGAGAGCGGGGAGCTGTTTTTT. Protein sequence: CASSLESGELFF.

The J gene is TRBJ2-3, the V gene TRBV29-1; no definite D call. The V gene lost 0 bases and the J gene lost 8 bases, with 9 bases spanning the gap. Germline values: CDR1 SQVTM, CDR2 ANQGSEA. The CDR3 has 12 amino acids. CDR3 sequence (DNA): TGCAGCGTTGAAGATCTTCCGGGTACGCAGTATTTT. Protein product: CSVEDLPGTQYF.

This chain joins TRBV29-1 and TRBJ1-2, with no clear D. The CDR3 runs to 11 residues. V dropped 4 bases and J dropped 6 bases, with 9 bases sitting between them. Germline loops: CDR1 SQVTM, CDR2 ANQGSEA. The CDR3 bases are TGCAGCGTTGGAACGGTGGATGGCTACACCTTC. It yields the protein CSVGTVDGYTF. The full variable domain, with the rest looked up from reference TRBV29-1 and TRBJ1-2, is SAVISQKPSRDICQRGTSLTIQCQVDSQVTMMFWYRQQPGQSLTLIATANQGSEATYESGFVIDKFPISRPNLTFSTLTVSNMSPEDSSIYLCSVGTVDGYTFGSGTRLTVV.

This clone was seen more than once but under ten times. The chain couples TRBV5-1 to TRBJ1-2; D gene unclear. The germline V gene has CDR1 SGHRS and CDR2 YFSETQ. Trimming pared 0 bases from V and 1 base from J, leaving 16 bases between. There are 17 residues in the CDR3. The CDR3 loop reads CASSLAQPTTLNYGYTF. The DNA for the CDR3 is TGCGCCAGCAGCTTGGCGCAGCCGACAACCCTTAACTATGGCTACACCTTC.